Following are 2 T cell receptor beta chains from one sample sequenced in a study of T cells in tumors after PD-1 blockade (dated by TCRdb to about 2019). The time point tag for this specimen amounts to: before anti-PD-1 therapy. Receptor libraries were prepared by the immunoSEQ multiplex PCR assay. TCRdb limited this immuneACCESS table to in-frame rearrangements with V and J called. A share of clones is missing; checked studies link under half to unresolved V genes, and the rest is unexplained. Within this sample are 60,000 or so clones, with around 80% of them counted one time only. Over 10% of the sample rests with the top ten. The sequenced sample was PBMCs, obtained before anti-PD-1 treatment. The receptors shown here come from a human donor with basal cell carcinoma.

The rearrangement uses TRBV24-1 and TRBJ2-3, with 7 bases aligning to TRBD2. The CDR3 is 12 residues long. The V gene's germline CDR1 is KGHDR and CDR2 SFDVKD. After removal of 7 bases from V and 8 bases from J, the junction contained 5 bases not matched to a gene. DNA of the CDR3: TGTGCCACCAGGGGCGGGGAGGGTACGCAGTATTTT. Its translation is CATRGGEGTQYF.

The chain couples TRBV5-1 to TRBJ1-3, with D possibly TRBD1 on 5 matching bases. Looked up from germline, CDR1 is SGHRS and CDR2 is YFSETQ. The CDR3 loop spans 14 amino acids. The V end was cut by 0 bases, the J end by 2 bases, with 6 bases between. CDR3: CASSLGGAGNTIYF. CDR3 nucleotides: TGCGCCAGCAGCTTGGGAGGGGCTGGAAACACCATATATTTT.